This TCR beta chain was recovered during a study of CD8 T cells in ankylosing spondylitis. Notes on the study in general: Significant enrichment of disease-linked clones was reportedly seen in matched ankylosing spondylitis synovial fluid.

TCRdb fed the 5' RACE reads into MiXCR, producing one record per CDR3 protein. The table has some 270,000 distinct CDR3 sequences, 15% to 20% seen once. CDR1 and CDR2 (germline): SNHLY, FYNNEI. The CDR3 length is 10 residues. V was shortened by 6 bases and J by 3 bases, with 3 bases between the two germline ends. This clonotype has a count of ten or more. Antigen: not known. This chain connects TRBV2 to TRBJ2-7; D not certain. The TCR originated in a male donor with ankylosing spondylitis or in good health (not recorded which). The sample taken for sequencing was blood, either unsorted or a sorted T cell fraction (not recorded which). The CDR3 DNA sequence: TGTGCCAGCAGAAGCTACGAGCAGTACTTC. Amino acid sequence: CASRSYEQYF.